The clone carrying this TCR beta chain appeared a single time. Some clones are missing from TCRdb's copy, which holds only in-frame ones; the method was immunoSEQ multiplex PCR. The table has under 250,000 clones, approximately 88% seen once. The V and J ends lost 1 base and 2 bases respectively, with 15 bases between them. Germline values: CDR1 SGHRS, CDR2 YFSETQ. The CDR3 extends over 16 amino acids. The data originate from a study of blood T cell repertoires in COVID-19. The study drew participants aged roughly 18 to 95 years from 20 to 30 US areas. The chain recombines TRBV5-1 with TRBJ2-5; the D gene is possibly TRBD1 (6 bases). The sample taken for sequencing was PBMCs or T cells enriched from blood (not recorded which). The TCR comes from a woman aged 30 to 39 with acute COVID-19. DNA of the CDR3: TGCGCCAGCAGCTTGACCCCTTCAACAGGGCAAGAGACCCAGTACTTC. The encoded protein is CASSLTPSTGQETQYF.